This T cell receptor (beta chain) derives from a study of human T cells and chemical hapten exposure. Study as a whole: During the approximately 24-week study period, patients had diphenylcyclopropenone applied to the scalp every week.

The library labeled individual cDNA molecules by adding unique molecular identifiers to them. Each CDR3 protein gets one entry after TCRdb re-called the RACE reads with MiXCR. In the table there are a few hundred thousand distinct CDR3 sequences, 4.5% to 5.5% of which are singletons. With 6 bases clipped from V and 5 bases from J, the junction kept 9 bases outside the gene matches. CDR1 is MDHEN and CDR2 is SYDVKM in the germline V gene. The CDR3 is 14 amino acids. The time point: pre-sensitization, week 0. This sample's treatment: therapeutic diphenylcyclopropenone sensitization with weekly scalp DPC. Investigators collected blood before applying each patch test. Researchers extracted total RNA from unfractionated whole blood. This clonotype was seen ten or more times.

V is TRBV28 and J is TRBJ2-5; TRBD1 aligns across 7 bases. The sequence was collected from a woman aged 18-35 years with alopecia areata. Some clones in this sample may be carry-over from other donors' samples. The sequences come from whole blood, collected in connection with sensitization to the hapten diphenylcyclopropenone (DPC). The CDR3 DNA reads as TGTGCCAGCAGCACTACAGGGGCCGGCGAGACCCAGTACTTC. Translating it yields CASSTTGAGETQYF.